The next 27 T cell receptor beta chains were all read from a single sample in a study of T cells after yellow fever vaccination. TCRdb reanalysed the 5' RACE reads using MiXCR and keeps one entry per CDR3 protein. The table includes 45,000 to 75,000 distinct CDR3 sequences, around 6.2% detected once. Sequenced material: PBMCs, either bulk or a sorted T-cell subset (CD4+, CD8+, memory, or dextramer-sorted; not recorded which), taken on the day of the yellow fever booster vaccination. The receptors were gathered from a man aged 18-30 years who received the YFV17D yellow fever vaccine.

The sample holds many counts of this clonotype. This chain joins TRBV10-1 and TRBJ1-6, with D uncertain. Germline-derived CDR1 and CDR2 are WNHNN and SYGVQD (reference sequence). The CDR3 contains 14 residues. Trimming removed 3 bases at V and 7 bases at J, with 10 bases between. This chain's CDR3 is CASSESELNSPLHF. The CDR3 bases are TGCGCCAGCAGTGAATCGGAACTAAATTCACCCCTCCACTTT.

The chain recombines TRBV18 with TRBJ1-1, with TRBD1 as a possible D gene (5 bases). The length of the CDR3 is 16 residues. V was clipped by 3 bases and J by 1 base, with 15 bases between them. Germline V gene sequence: CDR1 KGHSH, CDR2 LQKENI. CDR3 sequence reads: CASSPGWTRGNTEAFF. CDR3 in DNA: TGTGCCAGCTCACCCGGGTGGACAAGGGGGAACACTGAAGCTTTCTTT.

This clonotype showed up just a few times. CDR3 coding DNA: TGCGCCAGCAGCTTGGAAGGGCGGCGGGGGCCAAACTCTGGGGCCAACGTCCTGACTTTC. Its translation: CASSLEGRRGPNSGANVLTF. The genes are TRBV5-1 and TRBJ2-6; D is possibly TRBD2 (7 bases). The germline V and J ends were trimmed by 0 bases and 0 bases, with 19 bases remaining between them. CDR1 is SGHRS and CDR2 is YFSETQ in the germline V gene. This CDR3 has 20 residues.

The V call is TRBV5-1, the J call TRBJ1-1; D ambiguous. The V end was cut by 4 bases, the J end by 1 base, with 8 bases between. The CDR3 loop spans 13 amino acids. Germline V gene sequence: CDR1 SGHRS, CDR2 YFSETQ. The CDR3: CASSHDKNTEAFF. The DNA of the CDR3 is TGCGCCAGCAGCCACGACAAGAACACTGAAGCTTTCTTT.

This clonotype was seen ten or more times. The gene calls are TRBV9 and TRBJ2-7, with TRBD1 matching 9 bases. V shed 4 bases, J shed 7 bases, and the junction held 3 bases outside the gene matches. The germline CDR1 and CDR2 sequences are SGDLS and YYNGEE. The CDR3 is 12 amino acids. The DNA of the CDR3 is TGTGCCAGCAGCCCGACAGGGGGTGAGCAGTACTTC. Residues: CASSPTGGEQYF.

This clonotype has ten or more counts. The chain uses TRBV6-5 and TRBJ1-5; the D is unclear. Germline CDR1 is MNHEY and CDR2 is SVGAGI. This CDR3 is built from 13 residues. V gave up 7 bases and J gave up 4 bases, with 11 bases separating them. CDR3: CASMDGINQPQHF. The CDR3 coding sequence is TGTGCCAGCATGGACGGGATTAATCAGCCCCAGCATTTT.

This clonotype has a count of ten or more. The chain carries TRBV3-1 and TRBJ1-1, with D possibly being TRBD1 (5 bases). The CDR3 is made up of 13 amino acids. Germline V gene lookup returns CDR1 LGHDT and CDR2 YNNKEL (reference sequence). Trimming stripped 3 bases from V and 1 base from J, with 6 bases between. The CDR3 loop is CASSHRGNTEAFF. DNA for the CDR3: TGTGCCAGCAGCCATAGGGGGAACACTGAAGCTTTCTTT.

This clonotype was recorded a few times. The genes are TRBV15 and TRBJ1-2, with unresolved D. Per the germline V gene, CDR1 is LNHNV and CDR2 is YYDKDF (reference sequence). Between the trimmed V and J ends, which lost 0 bases and 1 base, there was a span of 12 bases. The CDR3 runs to 16 residues. CDR3 bases: TGTGCCACCAGCAGAGAAACAAGCCTATATAACTATGGCTACACCTTC. Its translation is CATSRETSLYNYGYTF.

This clonotype occurred a few times. The gene calls are TRBV3-2 and TRBJ2-7; the D segment call TRBD1 is taken from the table without a DNA check. TRBV3-2 is a pseudogene. The CDR3 extends over 15 amino acids. The CDR3 loop reads CASSQAEDSHYEQYV. As DNA, the CDR3 is TGTGCCAGCAGCCAAGCGGAGGACAGTCACTACGAGCAGTACGTC.

This chain connects TRBV12-3 or TRBV12-4 to TRBJ1-1; D not certain. The V end lost 4 bases, the J end lost 6 bases, and 12 bases lay between the germline ends. This CDR3 spans 13 amino acids. The CDR3 sequence is CASSWYPEPEAFF. The CDR3 DNA reads TGTGCCAGCAGTTGGTACCCAGAACCTGAAGCTTTCTTT.

Many counts were recorded for this clonotype. The chain couples TRBV6-1 to TRBJ2-7, with D possibly matching TRBD2 (5 bases). Germline CDR1 reads MNHNS; CDR2 reads SASEGT. V shed 5 bases and J shed 3 bases, with 8 bases lying between them. The CDR3 is made up of 12 amino acids. The CDR3 nucleotides read TGTGCCAGCAGTCCCGGGGACTACGAGCAGTACGTC. The encoded protein is CASSPGDYEQYV.

Ten or more counts support this clonotype. This chain links TRBV12-3 or TRBV12-4 with TRBJ2-3; D uncertain. With 0 bases removed from V and 2 bases from J, the gap between germline ends came to 3 bases. The length of the CDR3 is 13 residues. CDR3 loop: CASSLANTDTQYF. The CDR3 nucleotides read TGTGCCAGCAGTTTAGCGAACACAGATACGCAGTATTTT.

This clonotype was recorded many times. V gene TRBV7-2 combines with J gene TRBJ1-5; no definite D call. Germline V gene sequence: CDR1 SGHTA, CDR2 FQGNSA. This CDR3 is 12 amino acids long. V dropped 5 bases and J dropped 9 bases, with 11 bases sitting between them. Here the CDR3 DNA reads TGTGCCAGCAGCCTCGGCTCTGGGCCCCAGCATTTT. Its translation: CASSLGSGPQHF.

Note on this clonotype: This may be a read error, as it is one base from a much larger clone. This chain links TRBV15 with TRBJ2-3; D uncertain. The CDR3 is made up of 11 amino acids. Germline-derived CDR1 and CDR2 are LNHNV and YYDKDF (reference sequence). This CDR3 reads CATCREDTQYF. DNA of the CDR3: TGTGCCACCTGCAGAGAGGATACGCAGTATTTT.

This clonotype has at least ten counts. The chain employs TRBV4-1 and TRBJ1-1, with D uncertain. V shed 0 bases and J shed 11 bases, with 13 bases lying between them. This CDR3 is built from 13 residues. CDR1 is MGHRA and CDR2 is YSYEKL in the germline V gene. CDR3 region: CASSQERSYWAFF. CDR3 DNA sequence: TGCGCCAGCAGCCAAGAAAGATCCTATTGGGCTTTCTTT.

Here the CDR3 reads CASSPRSGDRTYEQYV. The CDR3 bases are TGTGCCAGCAGCCCCAGGAGCGGGGACAGAACCTACGAGCAGTACGTC. The J gene is TRBJ2-7, the V gene TRBV9, with D possibly being TRBD1 or TRBD2 (7 bases each). This CDR3 is 16 amino acids long. Trimming left V 4 bases short and J 2 bases short, with 19 bases between. CDR1 SGDLS and CDR2 YYNGEE come from the germline V gene.

The chain joins TRBV7-9 to TRBJ2-5, with TRBD2 matching over 12 bases. J gave up 0 bases and V 4 bases, and 6 bases lay outside the gene matches. The germline CDR1 and CDR2 sequences are SEHNR and FQNEAQ (reference sequence). The CDR3 is 17 residues long. CDR3 residues: CASSSIGLAGYQETQYF. The CDR3 DNA reads TGTGCCAGCAGCTCTATCGGACTAGCGGGGTACCAAGAGACCCAGTACTTC. The whole variable domain, filled in from reference TRBV7-9 and TRBJ2-5, reads DTGVSQNPRHKITKRGQNVTFRCDPISEHNRLYWYRQTLGQGPEFLTYFQNEAQLEKSRLLSDRFSAERPKGSFSTLEIQRTEQGDSAMYLCASSSIGLAGYQETQYFGPGTRLLVL.

The chain carries TRBV12-3 or TRBV12-4 and TRBJ1-5, with 8 bases identical to TRBD1. The J segment lost 7 bases and the V segment lost 5 bases, leaving 7 bases of the junction unmatched. This CDR3 has 14 residues. The CDR3 DNA sequence: TGTGCCAGCAGTCCCCGACAGGGGAGGCAGCCCCAGCATTTT. This gives the protein CASSPRQGRQPQHF.

At least ten counts were recorded for this clonotype. The chain couples TRBV7-3 to TRBJ2-3; no clear D gene. The V end was cut by 3 bases, the J end by 5 bases, with 15 bases between. The CDR3 runs to 15 residues. Germline CDR1 SGHTA, CDR2 FQGTGA. CDR3 sequence (DNA): TGTGCCAGCAGCTTTCAGTCCAATGCTGGAGATACGCAGTATTTT. Translation gives CASSFQSNAGDTQYF.

This clonotype was found a few times. This sequence joins TRBV9 and TRBJ2-3; TRBD2 matches 8 bases. Per germline, CDR1 SGDLS and CDR2 YYNGEE. The CDR3 runs to 14 residues. V dropped 6 bases and J dropped 3; count of bases not matched to a gene: 6. CDR3 DNA: TGTGCCAGCACTAAAGCGGGGGTGACAGATACGCAGTATTTT. Translated, it gives CASTKAGVTDTQYF.

Many counts were recorded for this clonotype. The chain has TRBV13 and TRBJ2-7; possibly TRBD2 for D (6 bases). The CDR3 consists of 15 residues. From germline, CDR1 is PRHDT and CDR2 FYEKMQ (reference sequence). Trimming pared 0 bases from V and 5 bases from J, leaving 14 bases between. CDR3 sequence reads: CASSLGLLASHEQYF. Written as DNA, the CDR3 is TGTGCCAGCAGCTTAGGCTTGCTAGCGTCCCACGAGCAGTACTTC.

There are many counts of this clonotype. This rearrangement joins TRBV4-3 to TRBJ1-6, with D hard to call. CDR1 and CDR2 (germline): LGHNA, YSLEER. The CDR3 contains 18 residues. Between the trimmed V and J ends, which lost 0 bases and 8 bases, there was a span of 20 bases. CDR3 coding DNA: TGCGCCAGCAGCCAAGATAGAATGGGCGTCGAAGTCGATTCACCCCTCCACTTT. Its translation: CASSQDRMGVEVDSPLHF.

This clonotype was seen ten or more times. The chain is built from TRBV29-1 and TRBJ2-7; maybe TRBD1 (5 bases). There are 10 residues in the CDR3. Germline V gene lookup returns CDR1 SQVTM and CDR2 ANQGSEA. Between the trimmed V and J ends, which lost 5 bases and 4 bases, there was a span of 6 bases. This CDR3 reads CSVRGYEQYV. For the CDR3, the DNA is TGCAGCGTTAGGGGTTACGAGCAGTACGTC.

This clonotype occurred many times. The rearrangement links TRBV9 to TRBJ1-2; D is undetermined. The germline CDR1 and CDR2 sequences are SGDLS and YYNGEE. This CDR3 spans 12 amino acids. Trimming removed 3 bases from V and 4 bases from J, with 7 bases in between. This chain's CDR3 is CASSAQAYGYTF. Written as DNA, the CDR3 is TGTGCCAGCAGCGCCCAAGCCTATGGCTACACCTTC.

About this clonotype: A clone one base away is much larger, so this may be a read error. The chain is built from TRBV11-2 and TRBJ2-3; either TRBD1 or TRBD2 may supply D (5 bases each). This CDR3 has 13 residues. The V and J ends lost 7 bases and 8 bases respectively, with 16 bases between them. Per the germline V gene, CDR1 is SGHAT and CDR2 is FQNNGV. The CDR3 loop reads CASTTPGQSTQYF. CDR3 nucleotide sequence: TGTGCCAGCACCACACCGGGGCAGAGTACGCAGTATTTT.

This clonotype turned up a few times. The chain employs TRBV5-1 and TRBJ1-6; possible D gene TRBD1, 5 bases. Trimming shortened V by 4 bases and J by 0 bases, and 14 bases separated the two germline ends. CDR3 length: 17 residues. Germline CDR1 is SGHRS and CDR2 is YFSETQ. CDR3 loop: CASSPMDTSSYNSPLHF. DNA of the CDR3: TGCGCCAGCAGCCCAATGGACACGAGCTCCTATAATTCACCCCTCCACTTT.

J is TRBJ2-7 and V is TRBV15; 7 nucleotides agree with TRBD2. The germline V gene has CDR1 LNHNV and CDR2 YYDKDF (reference sequence). The CDR3 totals 15 residues. V lost 1 base to trimming and J lost 3 bases; unmatched junction nucleotides: 6. DNA of the CDR3: TGTGCCACCAGCAGAGGGGGGGGTTCACTCTACGAGCAGTACTTC. Encoded protein: CATSRGGGSLYEQYF.